What follows are 29 T cell receptor beta chains derived from one specimen sequenced in a study of cytomegalovirus exposure and HLA in healthy donors. PCR was performed using 60 Vbeta and 13 Jbeta primers. Repertoires were generated with immunoSEQ multiplex PCR, while TCRdb's copy carries only in-frame clones and drops some. Here the sample spans approximately 200,000 clones, roughly 80% being singletons. Input material: PBMCs. All receptors come from a man in his forties or fifties in good health and CMV-seronegative.

The V and J genes are TRBV5-1 and TRBJ1-2; 7 bases match TRBD1. The ends lost 0 bases at V and 4 bases at J; junction bases unmatched: 6. Germline V lookup: CDR1 SGHRS, CDR2 YFSETQ. This CDR3 is built from 15 residues. This CDR3 reads CASSLAKDRTYGYTF. DNA for the CDR3: TGCGCCAGCAGCTTGGCGAAGGACAGGACCTATGGCTACACCTTC.

V and J are TRBV28 and TRBJ1-2; TRBD1 is a possible D gene (5 bases). The CDR3 is made up of 14 amino acids. In germline, CDR1 is MDHEN, CDR2 SYDVKM. With 7 bases removed from V and 4 bases from J, the gap between germline ends came to 16 bases. The CDR3 nucleotides read TGTGCCAGCAAAGAGGGAGGGGATCGCTATGGCTACACCTTC. Translation: CASKEGGDRYGYTF.

The chain has TRBV5-8 and TRBJ2-1, with 11 bases identical to TRBD1. The length of the CDR3 is 15 residues. Germline values: CDR1 SGHTS, CDR2 YDEGEE. V gave up 4 bases and J gave up 3 bases; unmatched junction bases: 3. CDR3 sequence (DNA): TGTGCCAGCAGCCGGGGACAGGGGGACTACAATGAGCAGTTCTTC. Translating gives CASSRGQGDYNEQFF.

The V gene is TRBV7-9, the J gene TRBJ1-1; 8 nucleotides line up with TRBD1. V was clipped by 5 bases and J by 1 base; unmatched bases: 12. Per the germline V gene, CDR1 is SEHNR and CDR2 is FQNEAQ (reference sequence). CDR3 size: 17 residues. The CDR3 nucleotides are TGTGCCAGCAGCCCAAAGATGATCGACAGGGGGAACACTGAAGCTTTCTTT. This codes for CASSPKMIDRGNTEAFF.

This chain joins TRBV7-9 and TRBJ2-7; TRBD2 agrees at 16 bases. The CDR3 extends over 19 amino acids. V was pared by 5 bases and J by 3 bases, with 13 bases of the junction left unmatched. Germline V lookup: CDR1 SEHNR, CDR2 FQNEAQ (reference sequence). The CDR3 DNA follows: TGTGCCAGCAGCGCCAATTCCGGGACTAGCGGGAGGGCCTTCTACGAGCAGTACTTC. Protein sequence: CASSANSGTSGRAFYEQYF.

This clone has more than one count but fewer than ten. The V and J genes are TRBV7-8 and TRBJ2-1; perhaps TRBD1 as D (6 bases). The length of the CDR3 is 14 residues. Germline V gene sequence: CDR1 SGHVS, CDR2 FQNEAQ. Trimming stripped 3 bases from V and 10 bases from J, with 16 bases between. CDR3: CASSLGAGLGEQFF. In DNA, the CDR3 is TGTGCCAGCAGCTTGGGGGCGGGCTTAGGAGAGCAGTTCTTC.

This chain links TRBV4-2 with TRBJ1-3; the D gene is possibly TRBD1 (6 bases). Trimming stripped 0 bases from V and 2 bases from J, with 14 bases between. The CDR3 sequence is 17 residues long. Per the germline V gene, CDR1 is LGHNA and CDR2 is YNFKEQ. As DNA, the CDR3 is TGTGCCAGCAGCCAAGATCCGGTGCGGACAGCTGGAAACACCATATATTTT. Translated, it gives CASSQDPVRTAGNTIYF.

The rearrangement uses TRBV29-1 and TRBJ2-3, with 9 bases lining up with TRBD1. Trimming took 3 bases from V and 1 from J; bases not matched to a gene: 5. CDR3 size: 15 residues. Germline values: CDR1 SQVTM, CDR2 ANQGSEA. The CDR3 coding sequence is TGCAGCGTTGATGGCTGGGACAGGGGCACAGATACGCAGTATTTT. Residues: CSVDGWDRGTDTQYF.

This clone appeared a few times. The J gene is TRBJ2-7, the V gene TRBV19, with no clear D. The CDR3 runs to 11 residues. Germline loops: CDR1 LNHDA, CDR2 SQIVND (reference sequence). Between the trimmed V and J ends, which lost 5 bases and 5 bases, there was a span of 7 bases. CDR3 coding DNA: TGTGCCAGTAGTTTCCGGGACGAGCAGTACTTC. Translating gives CASSFRDEQYF.

The chain employs TRBV20-1 and TRBJ2-1; D may be TRBD2 (5 bases). Germline V gives CDR1 DFQATT, CDR2 SNEGSKA (reference sequence). Trimming took off 3 bases at V and 6 bases at J, with 6 bases between the two ends. The CDR3 contains 11 residues. The CDR3 DNA sequence: TGCAGTGCTAGCCTAGCCAATGAGCAGTTCTTC. Translated, it gives CSASLANEQFF.

The chain carries TRBV7-3 and TRBJ1-2; D unclear. CDR1 and CDR2 (germline): SGHTA, FQGTGA. Trimming removed 1 base at V and 7 bases at J, with 16 bases between. This CDR3 contains 15 residues. DNA for the CDR3: TGTGCCAGCAGCTTAATTCCCCAGAGAAGAGGTGGCTACACCTTC. Translation: CASSLIPQRRGGYTF.

The rearrangement links TRBV18 to TRBJ2-2; no reliable D call. V lost 0 bases to trimming and J lost 2 bases, with 7 bases between them. CDR3 length equals 15 residues. Germline V gene sequence: CDR1 KGHSH, CDR2 LQKENI. The CDR3 here is CASSPPPGNTGELFF. CDR3 nucleotides: TGTGCCAGCTCACCACCGCCAGGCAACACCGGGGAGCTGTTTTTT.

The V gene is TRBV11-1, the J gene TRBJ2-5, with a weak D call TRBD2 (6 bases). This CDR3 comprises 17 residues. The V gene lost 3 bases and the J gene lost 5 bases, with 22 bases spanning the gap. Germline CDR1 is SGHAT and CDR2 is FQDESV (reference sequence). The CDR3 DNA follows: TGTGCCAGCAGCTTCCATCCTGACAGACTTGGGGGGGAGACCCAGTACTTC. Residues: CASSFHPDRLGGETQYF.

V gene TRBV28 combines with J gene TRBJ1-1, with a possible D match to TRBD1 (6 bases). The ends were cut back, 6 bases at V and 7 bases at J, with 15 bases in the middle. Germline loops: CDR1 MDHEN, CDR2 SYDVKM. The CDR3 contains 13 residues. The CDR3 nucleotides are TGTGCCAGCAGCCAGGGGAGGGCAGATGAAGCTTTCTTT. It codes for CASSQGRADEAFF.

This clone was observed once. The chain couples TRBV5-1 to TRBJ2-5; 12 positions agree with TRBD2. The CDR3 has 15 residues. Trimming at V came to 3 bases and at J to 4 bases, leaving 4 bases not matched to a gene. Germline CDR1 SGHRS, CDR2 YFSETQ. The CDR3 spells CASSSLAGGAETQYF. The CDR3 nucleotides are TGCGCCAGCAGCTCCCTAGCGGGAGGGGCAGAGACCCAGTACTTC.

Here the CDR3 DNA reads TGTGCCAGCAGCTCACAGGGGTCTAACTACGAGCAGTACTTC. Its translation: CASSSQGSNYEQYF. The chain couples TRBV5-4 to TRBJ2-7, with 7 bases identical to TRBD1. V lost 3 bases, J lost 3 bases, and 6 bases stayed unmatched. Germline loops: CDR1 SGHNT, CDR2 YYREEE (reference sequence). The CDR3 loop spans 14 amino acids.

The genes are TRBV5-1 and TRBJ1-1; 7 positions match TRBD1. With V trimmed by 0 bases and J by 5 bases, 4 bases remained unmatched. CDR3 size: 14 residues. Germline CDR1 SGHRS, CDR2 YFSETQ. The CDR3 DNA reads TGCGCCAGCAGCTTGGAACAGGGGAGGACTGAAGCTTTCTTT. Protein product: CASSLEQGRTEAFF.

This sequence joins TRBV25-1 and TRBJ2-2, with 7 bases matching TRBD1. V trimming: 7 bases; J trimming: 8 bases; junction bases outside the gene matches: 13. CDR1 MGHDK and CDR2 SYGVNS come from the germline V gene. This CDR3 region has 15 residues. CDR3 protein: CASIPSGQGVGELFF. As DNA, the CDR3 is TGTGCCAGCATACCCTCTGGGCAGGGGGTAGGGGAGCTGTTTTTT.

The gene calls are TRBV5-4 and TRBJ1-1; 8 bases are shared with TRBD1. V trimming: 3 bases; J trimming: 1 base; junction bases outside the gene matches: 5. From germline, CDR1 is SGHNT and CDR2 YYREEE (reference sequence). The CDR3 has 15 residues. This CDR3 reads CASSSLGQANTEAFF. The CDR3 DNA reads TGTGCCAGCAGCTCCCTGGGACAGGCGAACACTGAAGCTTTCTTT.

The chain is built from TRBV4-1 and TRBJ1-3, with D hard to call. Deletions cut 4 bases from V and 7 bases from J, with 20 bases between. The CDR3 contains 16 residues. Per the germline V gene, CDR1 is MGHRA and CDR2 is YSYEKL. The DNA for the CDR3 is TGCGCCAGCAGCCTTATCCCGGGCGGGATTGGCAACACCATATATTTT. Its protein product is CASSLIPGGIGNTIYF.

V is TRBV5-1 and J is TRBJ1-4; weak D call: TRBD1 (5 bases). Germline V CDR1 and CDR2: SGHRS, YFSETQ. This CDR3 comprises 13 residues. Trimming cost V 5 bases and J 4 bases, with 9 bases left between them. The CDR3 bases are TGCGCCAGCAGGGGGCCGGGTAATGAAAAACTGTTTTTT. It yields the protein CASRGPGNEKLFF. Using reference TRBV5-1 and TRBJ1-4 for the parts outside the CDR3, the full variable domain is KAGVTQTPRYLIKTRGQQVTLSCSPISGHRSVSWYQQTPGQGLQFLFEYFSETQRNKGNFPGRFSGRQFSNSRSEMNVSTLELGDSALYLCASRGPGNEKLFFGSGTQLSVL.

The chain combines TRBV9 with TRBJ1-2; no reliable D call. The germline gives CDR1 SGDLS, CDR2 YYNGEE. This CDR3 contains 12 residues. Trimming took 3 bases from V and 7 from J, leaving 10 bases between them. CDR3 bases: TGTGCCAGCAGCGGGGAGGGAACTGGCTACACCTTC. Translating it yields CASSGEGTGYTF.

The chain couples TRBV29-1 to TRBJ2-6; TRBD2 agrees at 13 bases. CDR1 SQVTM and CDR2 ANQGSEA come from the germline V gene. After removal of 4 bases from V and 2 bases from J, the junction contained 2 bases not matched to a gene. The CDR3 covers 16 residues. The CDR3: CSVGTSGGAGANVLTF. In DNA form, the CDR3 reads TGCAGCGTTGGGACTAGCGGGGGAGCTGGGGCCAACGTCCTGACTTTC.

The table lists this clone with a few counts. The rearrangement joins TRBV14 to TRBJ2-1; TRBD2 is a possible D gene (6 bases). This CDR3 comprises 13 residues. The V gene's germline CDR1 is SGHDN and CDR2 FVKESK. Trimming removed 4 bases from V and 15 bases from J, with 19 bases in between. CDR3 sequence: CASSLTAREEWFF. DNA of the CDR3: TGTGCCAGCAGCCTTACAGCAAGGGAGGAATGGTTCTTC.

The chain uses TRBV27 and TRBJ2-3, with TRBD2 identical over 16 bases. The germline CDR1 and CDR2 sequences are MNHEY and SMNVEV (reference sequence). This CDR3 region has 18 residues. V shed 5 bases, J shed 6 bases, and the junction held 11 bases outside the gene matches. The CDR3 DNA is TGTGCCAGCAGTCGCGGGACTAGCGGGGGGGCAGCGGTGGATACGCAGTATTTT. This codes for CASSRGTSGGAAVDTQYF.

The table lists this clone with a count of one. V gene TRBV4-3 combines with J gene TRBJ2-7, with D possibly matching TRBD2 (6 bases). The CDR3 totals 15 residues. Trimming removed 0 bases at V and 3 bases at J, with 12 bases between. Per germline, CDR1 LGHNA and CDR2 YSLEER. CDR3 region: CASSQEWGDNYEQYF. The CDR3 bases are TGCGCCAGCAGCCAAGAATGGGGGGATAACTACGAGCAGTACTTC.

Concerning this clone: Other DNA variants within this sample encode the same CDR3. In DNA, the CDR3 is TGCGCCAGCAGCTTGGCGGTGAACACTGAAGCTTTCTTT. Residues: CASSLAVNTEAFF. V usage is TRBV5-1 and J usage is TRBJ1-1; the D is unclear. Germline loops: CDR1 SGHRS, CDR2 YFSETQ. V was trimmed by 0 bases and J by 0 bases, leaving 3 bases between them. The CDR3 is made up of 13 amino acids.

This clone was recorded a few times. The chain combines TRBV7-2 with TRBJ2-5, with 10 positions matching TRBD2. Germline values: CDR1 SGHTA, CDR2 FQGNSA. The CDR3 length is 16 residues. J was trimmed by 5 bases and V by 1 base; bases with no gene match: 7. CDR3 sequence (DNA): TGTGCCAGCAGCTTAGAAGGGGCTAGCGGGAGCGAGACCCAGTACTTC. Translating gives CASSLEGASGSETQYF.

The chain links TRBV28 to TRBJ2-7; 8 positions agree with TRBD2. CDR1 is MDHEN and CDR2 is SYDVKM in the germline V gene. This CDR3 has 14 residues. The V gene end was trimmed by 6 bases and the J gene end by 3 bases; junction bases not matched to a gene: 7. The CDR3 region is CASSITGLVYEQYF. CDR3 sequence (DNA): TGTGCCAGCAGCATAACGGGACTAGTCTACGAGCAGTACTTC.